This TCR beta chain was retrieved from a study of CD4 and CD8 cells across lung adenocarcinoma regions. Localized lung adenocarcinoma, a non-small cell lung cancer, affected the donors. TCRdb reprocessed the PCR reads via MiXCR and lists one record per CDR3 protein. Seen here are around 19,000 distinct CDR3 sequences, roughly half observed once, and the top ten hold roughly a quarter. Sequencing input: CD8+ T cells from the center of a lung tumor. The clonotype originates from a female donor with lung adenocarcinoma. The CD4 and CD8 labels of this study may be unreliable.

CDR3 DNA: TGTGCCAGCAGTTCCCCGGGACGGTCCTACAATGAGCAGTTCTTC. Translation: CASSSPGRSYNEQFF. The V gene is TRBV6-2 or TRBV6-3, the J gene TRBJ2-1, with D tentatively TRBD1 or TRBD2 (5 bases each). The length of the CDR3 is 15 residues. Trimming left V 4 bases short and J 1 base short, with 11 bases between. CDR1 is MNHEY and CDR2 is SVGEGT in the germline V gene.